The 13 T cell receptor beta chains below were found in one sample sequenced in a study of blood T cell repertoires in COVID-19 (TCRdb year 2020). The library relied on the immunoSEQ multiplex PCR assay. The source is immuneACCESS, and TCRdb retained only in-frame sequences with V and J called. Part of the clones is not carried over; for the studies checked, unresolved V genes explain less than half of this, and the remainder is unexplained. Here the sample has roughly 320,000 clones; 70% to 90% occur a single time. Together, the top ten hold just over 7% of the sample. The sample was peripheral blood. These receptors were taken from a human donor in a cohort sampled during active COVID-19.

This clone was seen once. The CDR3 protein is CAWSVRGGNTEAFF. In nucleotides, the CDR3 is TGTGCCTGGAGTGTGAGGGGGGGAAACACTGAAGCTTTCTTT. The J gene is TRBJ1-1, the V gene TRBV30, with D tentatively TRBD1 (6 bases). CDR1 and CDR2 (germline): GTSNPN, SVGIG (reference sequence). This CDR3 spans 14 amino acids. V lost 0 bases, J lost 2 bases, and 10 bases lay in between.

CDR3 sequence: CASSAGLAGGRTSTDTQYF. For the CDR3, the DNA is TGTGCCAGTAGTGCGGGACTAGCGGGGGGCCGAACTAGCACAGATACGCAGTATTTT. The chain combines TRBV19 with TRBJ2-3; 15 nucleotides line up with TRBD2. The CDR3 contains 19 residues. V lost 5 bases to trimming and J lost 0 bases; unmatched junction nucleotides: 9. CDR1 LNHDA and CDR2 SQIVND come from the germline V gene (reference sequence).

This chain joins TRBV29-1 and TRBJ1-1, with a possible D match to TRBD1 (5 bases). The CDR3 has 12 amino acids. V was trimmed by 5 bases and J by 5 bases, leaving 12 bases between them. CDR1 is SQVTM and CDR2 is ANQGSEA in the germline V gene. Here the CDR3 DNA reads TGCAGCGTTTTCGGCGGGGGGACTGAAGCTTTCTTT. It specifies CSVFGGGTEAFF.

The V gene is TRBV3-1 (or the pseudogene TRBV3-2), the J gene TRBJ2-5; D is possibly TRBD2 (6 bases). In germline, CDR1 is LGHDT, CDR2 YNNKEL (reference sequence). V was pared by 7 bases and J by 1 base, with 16 bases between. The CDR3 spans 15 residues. The CDR3 loop reads CASTPRGSGQETQYF. CDR3 bases: TGTGCCAGCACCCCTCGGGGTAGCGGCCAAGAGACCCAGTACTTC.

V usage is TRBV19 and J usage is TRBJ1-1, with unresolved D. CDR3 length equals 16 residues. Germline V gene lookup returns CDR1 LNHDA and CDR2 SQIVND (reference sequence). Trimming shortened V by 2 bases and J by 2 bases, and 15 bases separated the two germline ends. The CDR3: CASSILDTAGNTEAFF. In DNA, the CDR3 is TGTGCCAGTAGTATATTAGATACCGCCGGTAACACTGAAGCTTTCTTT. Filled out from reference TRBV19 and TRBJ1-1, the complete variable domain reads DGGITQSPKYLFRKEGQNVTLSCEQNLNHDAMYWYRQDPGQGLRLIYYSQIVNDFQKGDIAEGYSVSREKKESFPLTVTSAQKNPTAFYLCASSILDTAGNTEAFFGQGTRLTVV.

This clone appeared once. The chain couples TRBV6-5 to TRBJ1-1; 7 bases are shared with TRBD1. The CDR3 covers 15 residues. The V gene's germline CDR1 is MNHEY and CDR2 SVGAGI. Trimming cost V 10 bases and J 0 bases; bases outside gene matches: 11. CDR3 protein: CAIQKGGSVNTEAFF. The CDR3 DNA sequence: TGTGCCATCCAGAAAGGGGGCTCGGTGAACACTGAAGCTTTCTTT.

This clone was picked up one time. This chain uses TRBV10-3 with TRBJ1-1; 7 bases align to TRBD1. The CDR3 covers 15 residues. Trimming at V came to 3 bases and at J to 0 bases, leaving 4 bases not matched to a gene. The germline V gene has CDR1 ENHRY and CDR2 SYGVKD. CDR3: CAISDGQGVNTEAFF. In DNA, the CDR3 is TGTGCCATCAGTGATGGGCAGGGGGTGAACACTGAAGCTTTCTTT.

The genes are TRBV29-1 and TRBJ1-2, with 7 nucleotides matching TRBD1. Germline assignment: CDR1 SQVTM and CDR2 ANQGSEA. This CDR3 is built from 14 residues. After removal of 2 bases from V and 6 bases from J, the junction contained 9 bases not matched to a gene. CDR3 sequence: CSVEFGDRDDGYTF. CDR3 bases: TGCAGCGTTGAATTCGGGGACAGAGATGATGGCTACACCTTC.

The sample holds many counts of this clone. The chain couples TRBV5-1 to TRBJ2-3; tentative D call: TRBD1 (6 bases). This CDR3 has 14 residues. CDR1 and CDR2 from the germline V gene are SGHRS and YFSETQ. Trimming stripped 3 bases from V and 6 bases from J, with 14 bases between. The CDR3 DNA sequence: TGCGCCAGCAGCTCCGGGACAAGCATGGATACGCAGTATTTT. This sequence encodes CASSSGTSMDTQYF. The full variable domain, in which reference TRBV5-1 and TRBJ2-3 provide the parts outside the CDR3, is KAGVTQTPRYLIKTRGQQVTLSCSPISGHRSVSWYQQTPGQGLQFLFEYFSETQRNKGNFPGRFSGRQFSNSRSEMNVSTLELGDSALYLCASSSGTSMDTQYFGPGTRLTVL.

The chain has TRBV6-2 or TRBV6-3 and TRBJ1-1; no definite D call. V lost 5 bases to trimming and J lost 0 bases, with 10 bases between them. CDR3 length equals 14 residues. Germline-derived CDR1 and CDR2 are MNHEY and SVGEGT. The CDR3 DNA reads as TGTGCCAGCAGTCAAGACACCTTGAACACTGAAGCTTTCTTT. This encodes CASSQDTLNTEAFF.

This clone was detected once. The chain carries TRBV3-1 (or the pseudogene TRBV3-2) and TRBJ1-1; 8 nucleotides agree with TRBD1. V was pared by 4 bases and J by 0 bases, with 7 bases of the junction left unmatched. In germline, CDR1 is LGHDT, CDR2 YNNKEL (reference sequence). This CDR3 spans 16 amino acids. Here the CDR3 reads CASSRRTGLMNTEAFF. CDR3 bases: TGTGCCAGCAGCCGCAGGACAGGGCTCATGAACACTGAAGCTTTCTTT.

DNA for the CDR3: TGTGCCAGCAGCTTAAATCCCAGAGGATCTGAAGCTTTCTTT. Its translation: CASSLNPRGSEAFF. The rearrangement uses TRBV7-8 and TRBJ1-1; no reliable D call. This CDR3 is 14 amino acids long. V lost 2 bases to trimming and J lost 6 bases, with 13 bases between them. The germline V gene encodes CDR1 SGHVS and CDR2 FQNEAQ.

This chain connects TRBV18 to TRBJ2-7, with D possibly TRBD1 on 6 matching bases. The CDR3 is 15 residues long. V lost 6 bases, J lost 3 bases, and 18 bases lay in between. Per germline, CDR1 KGHSH and CDR2 LQKENI. The CDR3 loop reads CASSLGQPRVYEQYF. The DNA of the CDR3 is TGTGCCAGCTCCCTCGGACAGCCTCGTGTCTACGAGCAGTACTTC.